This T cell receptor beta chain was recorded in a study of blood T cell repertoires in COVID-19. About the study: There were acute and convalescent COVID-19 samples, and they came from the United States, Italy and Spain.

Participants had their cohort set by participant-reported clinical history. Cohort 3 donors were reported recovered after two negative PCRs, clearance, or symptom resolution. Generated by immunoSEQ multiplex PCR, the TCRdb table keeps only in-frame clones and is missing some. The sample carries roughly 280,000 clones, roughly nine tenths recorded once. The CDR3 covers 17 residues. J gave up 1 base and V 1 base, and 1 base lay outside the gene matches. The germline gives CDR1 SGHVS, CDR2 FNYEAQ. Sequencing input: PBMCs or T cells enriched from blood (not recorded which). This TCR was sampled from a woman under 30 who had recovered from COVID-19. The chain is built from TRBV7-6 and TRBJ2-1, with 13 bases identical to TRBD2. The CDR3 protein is CASSLGLAGGSYNEQFF. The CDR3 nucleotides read TGTGCCAGCAGCTTAGGACTAGCGGGGGGTTCCTACAATGAGCAGTTCTTC.